The 14 T cell receptor beta chains below come from one sample, sequenced in a study of T cell repertoires in cytomegalovirus infection. TCRdb independently ran MiXCR on the reads; one entry per CDR3 protein. The sample lists 300,000 to 400,000 distinct CDR3 sequences, just under 30% occurring once. The antigens these receptors bind are not known. The sequencing here drew on cultured PBMCs, taken from culture after CMV antigen stimulation. The source is a human donor in good health (CMV status not recorded). Some clones in this sample may be carry-over from other donors' samples.

This clonotype was observed a handful of times. This chain connects TRBV20-1 to TRBJ1-5; the D gene is possibly TRBD1 (6 bases). Germline assignment: CDR1 DFQATT and CDR2 SNEGSKA (reference sequence). The CDR3 covers 19 residues. The V gene lost 1 base and the J gene lost 0 bases, with 22 bases spanning the gap. The CDR3 region has the DNA TGCAGTGCTAGAGGTCTCAGGACAGAAGGTCCTTATAGCAATCAGCCCCAGCATTTT. It codes for CSARGLRTEGPYSNQPQHF.

This clonotype was counted only a few times. The V gene is TRBV9, the J gene TRBJ2-1; D may match TRBD1 or TRBD2 (6 bases each). V was trimmed by 4 bases and J by 1 base, leaving 12 bases between them. CDR1 and CDR2 (germline): SGDLS, YYNGEE. The CDR3 has 15 residues. CDR3 loop: CASSSKGGSYNEQFF. DNA of the CDR3: TGTGCCAGCAGCAGTAAAGGGGGGTCCTACAATGAGCAGTTCTTC.

There are many counts of this clonotype. V is TRBV7-9 and J is TRBJ1-6; D call uncertain. Trimming shortened V by 1 base and J by 0 bases, and 13 bases separated the two germline ends. CDR3 length equals 18 residues. CDR1 SEHNR and CDR2 FQNEAQ come from the germline V gene (reference sequence). CDR3 coding DNA: TGTGCCAGCAGCTTAGAATTATGGGTAGACTCCTATAATTCACCCCTCCACTTT. Its protein is CASSLELWVDSYNSPLHF.

The gene calls are TRBV20-1 and TRBJ2-1; 15 positions match TRBD2. The CDR3 covers 15 residues. The V gene end was trimmed by 3 bases and the J gene end by 6 bases; junction bases not matched to a gene: 3. Germline V gene data show CDR1 as DFQATT and CDR2 as SNEGSKA (reference sequence). This chain's CDR3 is CSARGTSGRINEQFF. The CDR3 DNA follows: TGCAGTGCTAGGGGGACTAGCGGGAGGATCAATGAGCAGTTCTTC.

This sequence joins TRBV20-1 and TRBJ2-7, with D unresolved. The germline V gene has CDR1 DFQATT and CDR2 SNEGSKA (reference sequence). The CDR3 totals 12 residues. Deletions cut 0 bases from V and 2 bases from J, with 5 bases between. The CDR3: CSARDIAYEQYF. CDR3 sequence (DNA): TGCAGTGCTAGAGATATCGCCTACGAGCAGTACTTC.

The chain couples TRBV6-1 to TRBJ2-6, with a tentative D call TRBD2 (6 bases). The CDR3 is made up of 15 amino acids. Per germline, CDR1 MNHNS and CDR2 SASEGT. The V gene lost 11 bases and the J gene lost 0 bases, with 14 bases spanning the gap. CDR3 sequence (DNA): TGTGCCGCCCCCTCCGGGAGCTCTGGGGCCAACGTCCTGACTTTC. As protein: CAAPSGSSGANVLTF.

Ten or more counts support this clonotype. The rearrangement uses TRBV15 and TRBJ2-6; D remains ambiguous. CDR1 and CDR2 (germline): LNHNV, YYDKDF (reference sequence). The length of the CDR3 is 18 residues. Trimming took 0 bases from V and 0 from J, leaving 12 bases between them. The CDR3 region has the DNA TGTGCCACCAGCAGAGATGACGGAGACACCTCTGGGGCCAACGTCCTGACTTTC. Translated: CATSRDDGDTSGANVLTF.

This clonotype showed up many times. The genes are TRBV5-8 and TRBJ2-7; 8 bases match TRBD1. The CDR3 has 14 amino acids. Germline assignment: CDR1 SGHTS and CDR2 YDEGEE. With 4 bases clipped from V and 2 bases from J, the junction kept 5 bases outside the gene matches. The CDR3 bases are TGTGCCAGCAGCGGGGACAGGACAGCCTACGAGCAGTACTTC. Translating gives CASSGDRTAYEQYF.

V usage is TRBV10-3 and J usage is TRBJ2-1; 9 nucleotides align to TRBD2. Trimming removed 3 bases from V and 9 bases from J; junction bases left unmatched: 6. The germline CDR1 and CDR2 sequences are ENHRY and SYGVKD. This CDR3 comprises 14 residues. The CDR3 sequence: CAISDGAGGGEQFF. The DNA of the CDR3 is TGTGCCATCAGTGACGGGGCGGGAGGGGGTGAGCAGTTCTTC.

In its sample, this clonotype was seen a few times. The chain employs TRBV4-2 and TRBJ2-7, with 9 bases aligning to TRBD2. V gave up 1 base and J gave up 3 bases; unmatched junction bases: 7. This CDR3 has 16 residues. The germline CDR1 and CDR2 sequences are LGHNA and YNFKEQ. CDR3: CASSQGVAGAYYEQYF. In DNA form, the CDR3 reads TGTGCCAGCAGCCAAGGCGTAGCGGGAGCATACTACGAGCAGTACTTC.

The chain carries TRBV6-6 and TRBJ1-1; 8 nucleotides match TRBD1. CDR3 size: 13 residues. CDR1 MNHNY and CDR2 SVGAGI come from the germline V gene (reference sequence). V lost 4 bases, J lost 3 bases, and 1 base stayed unmatched. In nucleotides, the CDR3 is TGTGCCAGCAGTTCGACAGGGGACACTGAAGCTTTCTTT. This translates into CASSSTGDTEAFF.

This sequence joins TRBV20-1 and TRBJ1-4; no firm D call. Per germline, CDR1 DFQATT and CDR2 SNEGSKA (reference sequence). V lost 1 base and J lost 6, with 12 bases in between. The CDR3 length is 14 residues. The CDR3 DNA reads TGCAGTGCTAGAGTCCGCGGCCTAGATGAAAAACTGTTTTTT. This translates into CSARVRGLDEKLFF.

This clonotype was seen repeatedly, ten times or more. Here the CDR3 reads CATAGGLYEQYF. In nucleotides, the CDR3 is TGTGCCACCGCGGGGGGGCTCTACGAGCAGTACTTC. J is TRBJ2-7 and V is TRBV19; 9 bases are shared with TRBD2. This CDR3 spans 12 amino acids. Germline CDR1 LNHDA, CDR2 SQIVND (reference sequence). J was trimmed by 3 bases and V by 10 bases; bases with no gene match: 4.

This clonotype was seen many times. The genes are TRBV7-9 and TRBJ1-2; unclear D gene. The ends were cut back, 1 base at V and 6 bases at J, with 9 bases in the middle. Germline V gene sequence: CDR1 SEHNR, CDR2 FQNEAQ (reference sequence). The CDR3 has 13 amino acids. CDR3 coding DNA: TGTGCCAGCAGCTTAGGCAGCACCGATGGCTACACCTTC. Its protein is CASSLGSTDGYTF.